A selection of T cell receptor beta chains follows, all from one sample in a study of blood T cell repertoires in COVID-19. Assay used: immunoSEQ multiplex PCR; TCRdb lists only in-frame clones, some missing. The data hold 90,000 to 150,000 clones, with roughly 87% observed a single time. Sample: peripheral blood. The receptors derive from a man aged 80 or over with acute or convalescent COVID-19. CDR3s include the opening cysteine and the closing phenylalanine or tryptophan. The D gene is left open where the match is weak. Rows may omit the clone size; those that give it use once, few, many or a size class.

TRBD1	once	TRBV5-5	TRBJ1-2	CASSLWDRDYGYTF	TGTGCCAGCAGCTTGTGGGACAGGGACTATGGCTACACCTTC
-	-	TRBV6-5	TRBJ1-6	CASSSTGKSHLALHF	TGTGCCAGCAGTTCTACCGGGAAATCCCATTTGGCCCTCCACTTT
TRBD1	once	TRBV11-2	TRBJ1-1	CASSRGQGGTEAFF	TGTGCCAGCAGCAGGGGACAGGGGGGGACTGAAGCTTTCTTT
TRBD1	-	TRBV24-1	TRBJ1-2	CATSGSDRGRNYGYTF	TGTGCCACCAGTGGCTCAGACAGGGGTCGGAACTATGGCTACACCTTC
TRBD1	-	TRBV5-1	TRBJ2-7	CASSLSTGGIYEQYF	TGCGCCAGCAGCCTATCGACAGGGGGCATTTACGAGCAGTACTTC
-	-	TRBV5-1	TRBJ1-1	CASSLAGGNTEAFF	TGCGCCAGCAGCTTGGCCGGGGGGAACACTGAAGCTTTCTTT
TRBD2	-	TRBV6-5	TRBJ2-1	CASIPTSGGYNEQFF	TGTGCCAGCATTCCGACTAGCGGGGGCTACAATGAGCAGTTCTTC
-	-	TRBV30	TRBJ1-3	CAWSVLLGNTIYF	TGTGCCTGGAGTGTACTCCTGGGAAACACCATATATTTT
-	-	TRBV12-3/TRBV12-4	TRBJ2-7	CASSLAHTEQYF	TGTGCCAGCAGTTTAGCACATACCGAGCAGTACTTC
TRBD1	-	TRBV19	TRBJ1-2	CASSIVGTGSNYGYTF	TGTGCCAGTAGTATCGTCGGGACAGGTTCTAACTATGGCTACACCTTC
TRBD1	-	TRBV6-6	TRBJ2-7	CASSPTGYEQYF	TGTGCCAGCAGTCCGACAGGGTACGAGCAGTACTTC
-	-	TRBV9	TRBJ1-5	CASSVEGDSNQPQHF	TGTGCCAGCAGCGTAGAAGGGGATAGCAATCAGCCCCAGCATTTT
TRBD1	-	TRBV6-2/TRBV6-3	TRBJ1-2	CASSRLTGLSADYTF	TGTGCCAGCAGTCGCCTGACAGGGCTCTCGGCCGATTACACCTTC
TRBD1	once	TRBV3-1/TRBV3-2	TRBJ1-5	CASSHLGTGRPQHF	TGTGCCAGCAGCCACTTAGGGACAGGAAGGCCCCAGCATTTT